Each of the 28 T cell receptor beta chains below was sequenced from the same sample in a study of blood T cell repertoires in COVID-19. Libraries were prepared by immunoSEQ multiplex PCR; TCRdb keeps only in-frame clonotypes and omits some of them. The data hold under 65,000 clones, with roughly 84% observed a single time. Specimen: peripheral blood. These receptors originate from an older woman with acute or convalescent COVID-19.

The CDR3 loop reads CASSGPGQGNDEQYF. In DNA, the CDR3 is TGTGCCAGTAGTGGACCGGGACAGGGGAACGACGAGCAGTACTTC. The gene calls are TRBV19 and TRBJ2-7, with TRBD1 identical over 10 bases. V lost 5 bases and J lost 5; bases outside the gene matches: 9. The germline gives CDR1 LNHDA, CDR2 SQIVND (reference sequence). The CDR3 covers 15 residues.

The chain joins TRBV5-1 to TRBJ1-3; 10 bases agree with TRBD1. The CDR3 spans 15 residues. Germline assignment: CDR1 SGHRS and CDR2 YFSETQ. J gave up 4 bases and V 4 bases, and 5 bases lay outside the gene matches. CDR3 DNA: TGCGCCAGCAGCCCGGGACAGGGGACAGGAAACACCATATATTTT. It is translated as CASSPGQGTGNTIYF.

This clone showed up just a few times. The chain recombines TRBV7-6 with TRBJ2-7; no clear D. The CDR3 loop spans 14 amino acids. Germline V gene data show CDR1 as SGHVS and CDR2 as FNYEAQ. The V end was cut by 5 bases, the J end by 2 bases, with 13 bases between. The CDR3 bases are TGTGCCAGCAGCCCTGCGGAGAGCCCCTACGAGCAGTACTTC. This sequence encodes CASSPAESPYEQYF.

Comment on this clone: Mismatch with germline at one junction end may stem from a read error. The chain is built from TRBV5-4 and TRBJ2-7; 10 bases align to TRBD2. Germline V lookup: CDR1 SGHNT, CDR2 YYREEE (reference sequence). The CDR3 spans 14 residues. Here the CDR3 reads CASSTSGVPYVQYF. The CDR3, as DNA: TGTGCCAGCAGCACTAGCGGGGTTCCTTACGTGCAGTACTTC.

The V call is TRBV18, the J call TRBJ1-6; 7 bases fit TRBD1. Germline V gene lookup returns CDR1 KGHSH and CDR2 LQKENI. The CDR3 is made up of 17 amino acids. The junction had 12 bases not matched to a gene; V was cut back by 3 bases and J by 7 bases. The chain's CDR3 is CASSPLTGLTGNSPLHF. The DNA for the CDR3 is TGTGCCAGCTCACCGTTGACAGGGCTCACTGGGAATTCACCCCTCCACTTT.

J is TRBJ1-1 and V is TRBV29-1, with a tentative D call TRBD1 (5 bases). Germline assignment: CDR1 SQVTM and CDR2 ANQGSEA. The CDR3 extends over 12 amino acids. V was trimmed by 8 bases and J by 1 base, leaving 11 bases between them. CDR3 amino acids: CSSRQTNTEAFF. CDR3 coding DNA: TGCAGCTCCAGACAGACGAACACTGAAGCTTTCTTT.

Comment on this clone: The sample holds other DNA sequences that translate to the same CDR3. V and J are TRBV3-1 (or the pseudogene TRBV3-2) and TRBJ1-1, with 7 bases fitting TRBD1. CDR1 is LGHDT and CDR2 is YNNKEL in the germline V gene (reference sequence). J gave up 1 base and V 0 bases, and 2 bases lay outside the gene matches. The CDR3 spans 15 residues. The DNA for the CDR3 is TGTGCCAGCAGCCAAGAAGACAGGGAGAACACTGAAGCTTTCTTT. Translated, it gives CASSQEDRENTEAFF.

The chain links TRBV9 to TRBJ2-5; TRBD2 might be the D (6 bases). V lost 1 base and J lost 2, with 6 bases in between. CDR1 is SGDLS, CDR2 YYNGEE, per germline. The CDR3 is 13 residues long. The CDR3 coding sequence is TGTGCCAGCAGCGTACGGGGGCAAGAGACCCAGTACTTC. It yields the protein CASSVRGQETQYF.

The gene calls are TRBV19 and TRBJ2-1; 9 positions agree with TRBD2. V shed 3 bases and J 0 bases; nucleotides not matched to a gene: 9. Germline CDR1 and CDR2: LNHDA and SQIVND (reference sequence). This CDR3 region has 18 residues. This chain's CDR3 is CASSIRSAGGLSYNEQFF. The DNA for the CDR3 is TGTGCCAGTAGTATCCGCTCAGCGGGGGGCCTCTCCTACAATGAGCAGTTCTTC. The full variable domain, in which reference TRBV19 and TRBJ2-1 provide the parts outside the CDR3, is DGGITQSPKYLFRKEGQNVTLSCEQNLNHDAMYWYRQDPGQGLRLIYYSQIVNDFQKGDIAEGYSVSREKKESFPLTVTSAQKNPTAFYLCASSIRSAGGLSYNEQFFGPGTRLTVL.

The V gene is TRBV18, the J gene TRBJ1-2; D is perhaps TRBD1 (5 bases). Germline V gives CDR1 KGHSH, CDR2 LQKENI. The V and J ends lost 2 bases and 2 bases respectively, with 15 bases between them. This CDR3 has 16 amino acids. CDR3 bases: TGTGCCAGCTCACCAAGGAGGGGACGAGAAAACTATGGCTACACCTTC. This gives the protein CASSPRRGRENYGYTF.

This clone was seen just once. The chain employs TRBV6-1 and TRBJ1-2; D is uncertain. The CDR3 length is 14 residues. Germline V gives CDR1 MNHNS, CDR2 SASEGT. The germline V and J ends were trimmed by 0 bases and 4 bases, with 9 bases remaining between them. The CDR3 DNA is TGTGCCAGCAGTGAAGCACGAGGGAGCTATGGCTACACCTTC. Amino acids: CASSEARGSYGYTF.

The chain joins TRBV3-1 (or the pseudogene TRBV3-2) to TRBJ1-2; no firm D call. CDR1 is LGHDT, CDR2 YNNKEL, per germline (reference sequence). The V end was cut by 3 bases, the J end by 5 bases, with 7 bases between. CDR3 length equals 12 residues. CDR3 DNA: TGTGCCAGCAGCCAGCAGGATTATGGCTACACCTTC. Translating gives CASSQQDYGYTF.

This chain connects TRBV5-1 to TRBJ1-6, with a possible D match to TRBD1 (6 bases). Trimming stripped 2 bases from V and 5 bases from J, with 14 bases between. The CDR3 consists of 16 residues. CDR1 and CDR2 from the germline V gene are SGHRS and YFSETQ. CDR3 sequence: CASSLTGQSDNSPLHF. The CDR3, as DNA: TGCGCCAGCAGCTTAACAGGGCAATCGGATAATTCACCCCTCCACTTT.

This chain connects TRBV24-1 to TRBJ1-2; D perhaps matches TRBD1 (5 bases). This CDR3 is 13 amino acids long. V lost 4 bases and J lost 8, with 13 bases in between. The germline CDR1 and CDR2 sequences are KGHDR and SFDVKD. CDR3 sequence: CATSDSRARGYTF. In DNA, the CDR3 is TGTGCCACCAGTGACTCCAGGGCGCGCGGCTACACCTTC.

The chain couples TRBV15 to TRBJ2-1; the match to TRBD2 covers 7 bases. The CDR3 runs 17 residues. Germline loops: CDR1 LNHNV, CDR2 YYDKDF (reference sequence). V trimming: 0 bases; J trimming: 4 bases; junction bases outside the gene matches: 9. CDR3 nucleotide sequence: TGTGCCACCAGCAGAGATTTAAGGACTAGTTTATACAATGAGCAGTTCTTC. Translated, it gives CATSRDLRTSLYNEQFF.

The V and J genes are TRBV11-2 and TRBJ1-2, with D possibly matching TRBD1 (6 bases). Germline lookup yields CDR1 SGHAT and CDR2 FQNNGV. Trimming pared 5 bases from V and 8 bases from J, leaving 15 bases between. The CDR3 is 13 amino acids. This CDR3 is CASSQGPTGGYTF. DNA for the CDR3: TGTGCCAGCAGCCAAGGCCCCACAGGGGGCTACACCTTC.

The genes are TRBV18 and TRBJ1-2; tentative D call: TRBD1 (5 bases). The ends were cut back, 3 bases at V and 2 bases at J, with 10 bases in the middle. Germline V gene data show CDR1 as KGHSH and CDR2 as LQKENI. The CDR3 is made up of 14 amino acids. The CDR3 bases are TGTGCCAGCTCACCGGCATCAGGGAACTATGGCTACACCTTC. Encoded protein: CASSPASGNYGYTF.

This clone was picked up one time. The chain joins TRBV5-6 to TRBJ2-1, with a tentative D call TRBD1 (6 bases). The CDR3 extends over 14 amino acids. V was trimmed by 0 bases and J by 2 bases, leaving 6 bases between them. Germline V CDR1 and CDR2: SGHDT, YYEEEE. DNA of the CDR3: TGTGCCAGCAGCTTGGACAGGGCCTACAATGAGCAGTTCTTC. It encodes CASSLDRAYNEQFF.

This chain joins TRBV5-1 and TRBJ2-1; 14 nucleotides match TRBD2. The V gene's germline CDR1 is SGHRS and CDR2 YFSETQ. This CDR3 is built from 19 residues. Trimming cost V 4 bases and J 2 bases; bases outside gene matches: 11. The CDR3 protein is CASSVPGLAGANTYNEQFF. In DNA, the CDR3 is TGCGCCAGCAGCGTACCGGGACTAGCGGGGGCCAATACCTACAATGAGCAGTTCTTC.

This clone was seen once. The chain carries TRBV6-5 and TRBJ1-2; TRBD1 matches at 7 bases. J gave up 8 bases and V 5 bases, and 8 bases lay outside the gene matches. Germline-derived CDR1 and CDR2 are MNHEY and SVGAGI. The CDR3 has 13 amino acids. The CDR3, as DNA: TGTGCCAGCAGTCCACCGACAGGGTACGGCTACACCTTC. Amino acid sequence: CASSPPTGYGYTF.

V gene TRBV4-1 combines with J gene TRBJ2-1, with 9 bases identical to TRBD2. J was trimmed by 7 bases and V by 3 bases; bases with no gene match: 13. The length of the CDR3 is 17 residues. CDR1 and CDR2 (germline): MGHRA, YSYEKL. CDR3: CASSQPSGVAGENEQFF. The DNA of the CDR3 is TGCGCCAGCAGCCAGCCGAGCGGGGTAGCGGGGGAAAATGAGCAGTTCTTC.

J is TRBJ2-5 and V is TRBV2; no clear D. The CDR3 runs 11 residues. Trimming removed 5 bases from V and 3 bases from J, with 4 bases in between. Germline V gene data show CDR1 as SNHLY and CDR2 as FYNNEI. The CDR3 DNA follows: TGTGCCAGCAGTTTTAAAGAGACCCAGTACTTC. Translated: CASSFKETQYF. The complete variable domain, with remaining parts taken from reference TRBV2 and TRBJ2-5, reads EPEVTQTPSHQVTQMGQEVILRCVPISNHLYFYWYRQILGQKVEFLVSFYNNEISEKSEIFDDQFSVERPDGSNFTLKIRSTKLEDSAMYFCASSFKETQYFGPGTRLLVL.

The rearrangement joins TRBV7-9 to TRBJ1-1; D is possibly TRBD1 (6 bases). The CDR3 consists of 14 residues. The germline gives CDR1 SEHNR, CDR2 FQNEAQ (reference sequence). Trimming removed 3 bases at V and 5 bases at J, with 13 bases between. CDR3 DNA: TGTGCCAGCAGCTTGTTAGGGGGACGGACTGAAGCTTTCTTT. Encoded protein: CASSLLGGRTEAFF.

The chain employs TRBV9 and TRBJ2-1; the match to TRBD2 covers 10 bases. Germline V gene lookup returns CDR1 SGDLS and CDR2 YYNGEE. Losses at the gene ends were 0 bases for V and 7 bases for J; bases not matched to a gene: 1. The CDR3 runs 14 residues. The DNA of the CDR3 is TGTGCCAGCAGCGTAGCGACTAGCGGGAATGAGCAGTTCTTC. Translating gives CASSVATSGNEQFF.

The genes are TRBV2 and TRBJ2-5, with 7 bases fitting TRBD2. This CDR3 is built from 12 residues. In germline, CDR1 is SNHLY, CDR2 FYNNEI. After removal of 8 bases from V and 5 bases from J, the junction contained 5 bases not matched to a gene. The DNA of the CDR3 is TGTGCCAGCGGGAGGGGCGGCGAGACCCAGTACTTC. Its protein product is CASGRGGETQYF. The complete variable domain, with remaining parts taken from reference TRBV2 and TRBJ2-5, reads EPEVTQTPSHQVTQMGQEVILRCVPISNHLYFYWYRQILGQKVEFLVSFYNNEISEKSEIFDDQFSVERPDGSNFTLKIRSTKLEDSAMYFCASGRGGETQYFGPGTRLLVL.

The rearrangement links TRBV5-5 to TRBJ1-2; D is uncertain. Trimming removed 0 bases at V and 1 base at J, with 10 bases between. The CDR3 is made up of 15 amino acids. Germline values: CDR1 SGHKS, CDR2 YYEKEE (reference sequence). The CDR3 here is CASSLAEIVNYGYTF. The CDR3 nucleotides read TGTGCCAGCAGCTTGGCCGAGATTGTTAACTATGGCTACACCTTC.

In its sample, this clone was seen a few times. V gene TRBV13 combines with J gene TRBJ1-4; 8 bases match TRBD1. This CDR3 is built from 16 residues. With V trimmed by 5 bases and J by 4 bases, 9 bases remained unmatched. Germline loops: CDR1 PRHDT, CDR2 FYEKMQ (reference sequence). Written as DNA, the CDR3 is TGTGCCAGCAGCCAACCGGGACAGGATTATAATGAAAAACTGTTTTTT. As protein: CASSQPGQDYNEKLFF.

The chain joins TRBV21-1 to TRBJ1-2; the table calls TRBD1, which could not be checked here. TRBV21-1 is a known pseudogene. This CDR3 has 16 amino acids. The CDR3 bases are TGTGCCAGCAAACAGACGATACAAAAAAGTAACTATGGCTACACCTTC. Protein sequence: CASKQTIQKSNYGYTF.